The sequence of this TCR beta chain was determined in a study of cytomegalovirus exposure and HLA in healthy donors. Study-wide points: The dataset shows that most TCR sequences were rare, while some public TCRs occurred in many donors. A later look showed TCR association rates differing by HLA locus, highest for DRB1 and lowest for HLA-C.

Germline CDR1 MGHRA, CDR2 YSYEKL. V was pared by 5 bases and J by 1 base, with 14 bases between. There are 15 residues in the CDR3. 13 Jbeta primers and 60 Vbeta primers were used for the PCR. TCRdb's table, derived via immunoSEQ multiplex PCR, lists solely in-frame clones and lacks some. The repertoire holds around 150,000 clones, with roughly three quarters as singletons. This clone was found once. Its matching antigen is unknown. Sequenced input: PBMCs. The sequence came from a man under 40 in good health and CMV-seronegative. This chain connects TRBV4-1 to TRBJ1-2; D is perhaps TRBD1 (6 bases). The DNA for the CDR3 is TGCGCCAGCAGCTCACACAGGGATAGTAACTATGGCTACACCTTC. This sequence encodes CASSSHRDSNYGYTF.